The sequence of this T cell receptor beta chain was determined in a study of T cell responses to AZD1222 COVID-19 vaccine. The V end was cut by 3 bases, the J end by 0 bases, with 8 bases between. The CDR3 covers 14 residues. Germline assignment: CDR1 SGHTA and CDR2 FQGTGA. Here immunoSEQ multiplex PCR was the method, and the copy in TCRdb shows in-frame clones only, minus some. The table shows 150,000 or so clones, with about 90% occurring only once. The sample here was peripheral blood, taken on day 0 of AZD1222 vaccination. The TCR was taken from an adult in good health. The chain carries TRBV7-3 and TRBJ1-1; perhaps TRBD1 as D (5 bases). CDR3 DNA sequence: TGTGCCAGCAGCTTGAGACAGTTGAACACTGAAGCTTTCTTT. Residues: CASSLRQLNTEAFF.